The T cell receptor (beta chain) described here comes from a study of blood T cell repertoires in COVID-19. The V segment lost 6 bases and the J segment 3 bases; nucleotides outside the gene matches: 7. CDR1 and CDR2 from the germline V gene are MNHEY and SVGAGI. The CDR3 spans 15 residues. Self-reported history from a screening survey and questionnaire set each donor's cohort. Method: immunoSEQ multiplex PCR; TCRdb's copy keeps in-frame clones and lacks some. This sample carries around 220,000 clones, more than 75% of them seen once, and the ten largest clones take approximately 7.4%. The genes are TRBV6-5 and TRBJ2-7; 11 bases line up with TRBD2. Source material: PBMCs or T cells enriched from blood (not recorded which). The TCR sequence derives from a woman in her 40s with acute COVID-19. This CDR3 reads CASSHGTSGNYEQYF. CDR3 DNA sequence: TGTGCCAGCAGCCACGGGACTAGCGGAAACTACGAGCAGTACTTC.